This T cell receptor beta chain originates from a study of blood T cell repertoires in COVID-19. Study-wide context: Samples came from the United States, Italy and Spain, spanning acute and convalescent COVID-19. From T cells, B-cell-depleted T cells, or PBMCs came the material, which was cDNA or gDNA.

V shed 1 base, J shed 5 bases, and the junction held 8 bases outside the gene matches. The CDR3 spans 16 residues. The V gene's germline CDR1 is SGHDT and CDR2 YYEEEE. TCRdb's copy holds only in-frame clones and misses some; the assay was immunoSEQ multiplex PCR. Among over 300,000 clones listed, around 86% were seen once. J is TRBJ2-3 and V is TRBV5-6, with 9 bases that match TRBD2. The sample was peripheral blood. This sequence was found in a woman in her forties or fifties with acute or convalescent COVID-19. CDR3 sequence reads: CASSLRRGRAVDTQYF. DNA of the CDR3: TGTGCCAGCAGCTTGCGTCGCGGGAGGGCCGTAGATACGCAGTATTTT.